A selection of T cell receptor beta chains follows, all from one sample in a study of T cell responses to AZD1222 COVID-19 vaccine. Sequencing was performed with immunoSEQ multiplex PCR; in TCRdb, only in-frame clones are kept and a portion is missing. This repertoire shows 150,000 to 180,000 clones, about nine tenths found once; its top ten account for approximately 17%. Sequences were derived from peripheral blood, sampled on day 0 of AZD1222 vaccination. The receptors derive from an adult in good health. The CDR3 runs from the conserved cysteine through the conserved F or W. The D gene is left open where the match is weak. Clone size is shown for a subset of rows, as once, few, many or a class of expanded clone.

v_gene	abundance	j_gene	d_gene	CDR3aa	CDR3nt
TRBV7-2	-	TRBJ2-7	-	CASSLVGQLTYEQYF	TGTGCCAGCAGCTTAGTGGGGCAGCTTACCTACGAGCAGTACTTC
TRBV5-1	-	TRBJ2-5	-	CASSLDQETQYF	TGCGCCAGCAGCTTGGACCAAGAGACCCAGTACTTC
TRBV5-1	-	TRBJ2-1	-	CASSLLDSSYNEQFF	TGCGCCAGCAGCTTGTTGGATAGCTCCTACAATGAGCAGTTCTTC
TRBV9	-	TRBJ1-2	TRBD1	CASSVGQGDGYTF	TGTGCCAGCAGCGTAGGACAGGGCGATGGCTACACCTTC
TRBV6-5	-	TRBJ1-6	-	CASSYRDGRSPLHF	TGTGCCAGCAGTTACCGGGACGGCCGTTCACCCCTCCACTTT
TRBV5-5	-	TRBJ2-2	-	CASSYPAVSGELFF	TGTGCCAGCAGCTACCCGGCGGTCTCCGGGGAGCTGTTTTTT
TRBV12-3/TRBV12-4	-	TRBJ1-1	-	CAILTGGWTEAFF	TGTGCCATCCTGACGGGGGGGTGGACTGAAGCTTTCTTT
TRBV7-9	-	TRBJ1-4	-	CASSFREGRRKLFF	TGTGCCAGCAGCTTCCGCGAGGGGCGGAGGAAACTGTTTTTT
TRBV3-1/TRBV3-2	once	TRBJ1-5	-	CASSQDGGINQPQHF	TGTGCCAGCAGCCAAGACGGCGGAATAAATCAGCCCCAGCATTTT
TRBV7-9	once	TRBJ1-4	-	CASSLAVGQVPNEKLFF	TGTGCCAGCAGCTTAGCGGTGGGGCAGGTGCCTAATGAAAAACTGTTTTTT
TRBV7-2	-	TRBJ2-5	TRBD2	CASSGTSGLQETQYF	TGTGCCAGCAGCGGGACTAGCGGACTACAAGAGACCCAGTACTTC
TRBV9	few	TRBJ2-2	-	CASSVGANTGELFF	TGTGCCAGCAGCGTAGGGGCTAACACCGGGGAGCTGTTTTTT
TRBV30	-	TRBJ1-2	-	CAWRAKISSGYTF	TGTGCCTGGAGGGCTAAAATCTCCAGCGGCTACACCTTC
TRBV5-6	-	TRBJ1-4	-	CASSLVGLGNRRYEKLFF	TGTGCCAGCAGCTTGGTCGGTTTAGGGAACAGGCGGTACGAAAAACTGTTTTTT
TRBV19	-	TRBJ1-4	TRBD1	CASSITGQGAGEKLFF	TGTGCCAGTAGTATAACGGGACAGGGGGCTGGCGAAAAACTGTTTTTT
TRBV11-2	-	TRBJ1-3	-	CASSHTTGPARSGNTIYF	TGTGCCAGCAGCCACACCACAGGACCCGCGAGGTCTGGAAACACCATATATTTT
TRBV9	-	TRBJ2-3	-	CASSADVEADTQYF	TGTGCCAGCAGCGCTGATGTTGAAGCAGATACGCAGTATTTT
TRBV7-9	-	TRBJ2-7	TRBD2	CASSPSTSGRGRAYEQYF	TGTGCCAGCAGCCCTTCGACTAGCGGGAGGGGTAGGGCCTACGAGCAGTACTTC
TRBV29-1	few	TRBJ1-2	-	CSVEDFTAVRGYTF	TGCAGCGTTGAAGATTTTACGGCGGTGAGGGGCTACACCTTC
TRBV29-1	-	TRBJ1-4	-	CSGRENEKLFF	TGCAGCGGGAGGGAGAATGAAAAACTGTTTTTT
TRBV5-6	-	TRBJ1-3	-	CASSLGIQGFSGNTIYF	TGTGCCAGCAGCTTGGGGATTCAGGGGTTCTCTGGAAACACCATATATTTT
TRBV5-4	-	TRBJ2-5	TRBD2	CASNLGTSGSLGTQYF	TGTGCCAGCAACTTAGGGACTAGCGGCAGCCTCGGGACCCAGTACTTC
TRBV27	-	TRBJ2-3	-	CASSLWGARGPDTQYF	TGTGCCAGCAGTTTATGGGGGGCTAGAGGCCCAGATACGCAGTATTTT
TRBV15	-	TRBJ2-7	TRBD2	CATSREPTGGGWEQYF	TGTGCCACCAGCAGAGAACCTACCGGGGGGGGCTGGGAGCAGTACTTC
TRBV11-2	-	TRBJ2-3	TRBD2	CASSLKSGLAGTITTTQYF	TGTGCCAGCAGCTTAAAAAGCGGGCTAGCGGGAACTATAACAACTACGCAGTATTTT
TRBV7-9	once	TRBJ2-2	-	CASIRGTGTNTGELFF	TGTGCCAGCATCCGCGGGACTGGCACAAACACCGGGGAGCTGTTTTTT
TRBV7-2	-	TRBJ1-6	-	CASSLFGRYNSPLHF	TGTGCCAGCAGCTTATTTGGCCGGTATAATTCACCCCTCCACTTT
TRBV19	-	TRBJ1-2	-	CASRKDSELGGYTF	TGTGCCAGTAGAAAAGATAGCGAGCTGGGCGGCTACACCTTC
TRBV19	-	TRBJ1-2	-	CASSVGTASYYGYTF	TGTGCCAGTAGTGTAGGAACAGCATCCTACTATGGCTACACCTTC
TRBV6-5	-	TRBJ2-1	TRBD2	CASRAALAASREQFF	TGTGCCAGCAGGGCCGCTCTAGCGGCATCCCGAGAGCAGTTCTTC
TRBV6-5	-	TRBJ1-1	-	CASRRTANTEAFF	TGTGCCAGCAGGAGGACGGCAAACACTGAAGCTTTCTTT
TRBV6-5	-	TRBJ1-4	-	CASSYLQLNEKLFF	TGTGCCAGCAGTTACTTACAACTGAATGAAAAACTGTTTTTT
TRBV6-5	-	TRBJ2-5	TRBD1	CASSYHRGLSQETQYF	TGTGCCAGCAGTTACCACAGGGGGTTGTCCCAAGAGACCCAGTACTTC
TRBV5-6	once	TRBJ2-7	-	CASSYYSSEQYF	TGTGCCAGCAGCTACTATTCGAGCGAGCAGTACTTC
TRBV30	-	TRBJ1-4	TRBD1	CAWSATGVKEKLFF	TGTGCCTGGAGTGCGACAGGGGTTAAAGAAAAACTGTTTTTT
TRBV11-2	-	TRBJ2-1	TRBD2	CASSQGTSGRNEQFF	TGTGCCAGCAGCCAAGGGACTAGCGGGAGGAATGAGCAGTTCTTC